The source of this TCR beta chain is a study of blood T cell repertoires in COVID-19. Background on the study: Acute and convalescent COVID-19 samples came from the United States, Italy and Spain. Nucleic acid was either cDNA or gDNA, and it came from T cells, B-cell-depleted T cells, or PBMCs.

In the study's own analysis: Nucleated cell counts were estimated from reference gene primer amplification. Profiled with immunoSEQ multiplex PCR; TCRdb holds only in-frame clones, not every one. That table gives V, J and clone size, and the DNA gave D and trimming. Among a few hundred thousand clones listed, approximately 82% were seen once. The TCR sequence derives from a woman aged 18-29 years with acute or convalescent COVID-19. The sequencing input was peripheral blood.

The CDR3 nucleotides are TGTGCCAGCAGCTTAGGGCGGGACAGCAATGAGCAGTTCTTC. It specifies CASSLGRDSNEQFF. V and J are TRBV11-3 and TRBJ2-1; perhaps TRBD1 as D (7 bases). CDR1 and CDR2 from the germline V gene are SGHNT and YENEEA. V was trimmed by 1 base and J by 6 bases, leaving 10 bases between them. The CDR3 covers 14 residues. The entire variable domain, with the rest obtained from reference TRBV11-3 and TRBJ2-1, is as follows: EAGVVQSPRYKIIEKKQPVAFWCNPISGHNTLYWYLQNLGQGPELLIRYENEEAVDDSQLPKDRFSAERLKGVDSTLKIQPAELGDSAVYLCASSLGRDSNEQFFGPGTRLTVL.